This passage covers 17 T cell receptor beta chains from one sample sequenced in a study of human T cells and chemical hapten exposure. TCRdb independently ran MiXCR on the RACE reads; one entry per CDR3 protein. Of some 360,000 distinct CDR3 sequences in the sample, 5.1% were seen once. Time point reported: pre-sensitization, week 0. Treatment here: therapeutic diphenylcyclopropenone sensitization with weekly scalp DPC. The source material was whole blood, sampled in connection with sensitization to the hapten diphenylcyclopropenone (DPC). These receptors were taken from a woman aged 50 to 60 with alopecia areata. Some clones in this sample may be carry-over from other donors' samples.

This clonotype has a count of ten or more. CDR3 DNA: TGTGCCAGCAGTGAAGGGATTCGTAGTGAGCAGTTCTTC. Protein: CASSEGIRSEQFF. J is TRBJ2-1 and V is TRBV6-1; D is undetermined. The length of the CDR3 is 13 residues. The germline CDR1 and CDR2 sequences are MNHNS and SASEGT. Trimming stripped 1 base from V and 9 bases from J, with 10 bases between.

CDR3 nucleotides: TGTGCCAGCAGCAAAAATAGCGGGAGCACAGATACGCAGTATTTT. Translated: CASSKNSGSTDTQYF. The chain couples TRBV7-2 to TRBJ2-3; TRBD2 matches at 7 bases. V lost 5 bases to trimming and J lost 0 bases; unmatched junction nucleotides: 5. The CDR3 length is 15 residues. Per the germline V gene, CDR1 is SGHTA and CDR2 is FQGNSA.

There are many counts of this clonotype. The genes are TRBV3-1 and TRBJ2-1, with TRBD2 matching 12 bases. The V gene's germline CDR1 is LGHDT and CDR2 YNNKEL (reference sequence). The CDR3 sequence is 17 residues long. V trimming: 1 base; J trimming: 5 bases; junction bases outside the gene matches: 6. The CDR3 coding sequence is TGTGCCAGCAGCCAAGGTCTAGCGGGGGGGCTCCACAATGAGCAGTTCTTC. As protein: CASSQGLAGGLHNEQFF.

This clonotype was recorded at least ten times. This chain connects TRBV7-6 to TRBJ2-4, with 10 positions matching TRBD2. Trimming removed 5 bases from V and 4 bases from J; junction bases left unmatched: 8. The CDR3 sequence is 16 residues long. The germline gives CDR1 SGHVS, CDR2 FNYEAQ. Here the CDR3 reads CASSHRISGGKNIQYF. CDR3 in DNA: TGTGCCAGCAGCCATCGCATTAGCGGGGGGAAAAACATTCAGTACTTC.

At least ten counts were recorded for this clonotype. This chain joins TRBV5-1 and TRBJ2-4; TRBD1 matches at 11 bases. V lost 4 bases to trimming and J lost 9 bases; unmatched junction nucleotides: 9. The CDR3 length is 15 residues. Germline CDR1 SGHRS, CDR2 YFSETQ. The CDR3 reads CASSPGQGAISIQYF. For the CDR3, the DNA is TGCGCCAGCAGCCCAGGACAGGGGGCGATTAGCATTCAGTACTTC.

This clonotype has a count of ten or more. The rearrangement links TRBV25-1 to TRBJ2-7; the match to TRBD1 covers 7 bases. This CDR3 region has 13 residues. V was pared by 2 bases and J by 4 bases, with 2 bases of the junction left unmatched. Germline loops: CDR1 MGHDK, CDR2 SYGVNS. The chain's CDR3 is CASSEGQEYEQYF. CDR3 DNA sequence: TGTGCCAGCAGTGAAGGACAGGAATACGAGCAGTACTTC.

The sample holds many counts of this clonotype. V usage is TRBV28 and J usage is TRBJ2-7, with D unresolved. CDR1 is MDHEN, CDR2 SYDVKM, per germline. The CDR3 totals 13 residues. The V end was cut by 3 bases, the J end by 0 bases, with 6 bases between. CDR3 in DNA: TGTGCCAGCAGTTTCTCCAGCTCCTACGAGCAGTACTTC. Translation gives CASSFSSSYEQYF. The whole variable domain, filled in from reference TRBV28 and TRBJ2-7, reads DVKVTQSSRYLVKRTGEKVFLECVQDMDHENMFWYRQDPGLGLRLIYFSYDVKMKEKGDIPEGYSVSREKKERFSLILESASTNQTSMYLCASSFSSSYEQYFGPGTRLTVT.

This clonotype was found a few times. The CDR3 coding sequence is TGTGCCAGCTCACCGTTCGGGGGAAGGGGGAGCGAGCAGTACTTC. Its protein is CASSPFGGRGSEQYF. J is TRBJ2-7 and V is TRBV18; D is tentatively TRBD1 or TRBD2 (6 bases each). Trimming stripped 3 bases from V and 6 bases from J, with 18 bases between. The germline V gene encodes CDR1 KGHSH and CDR2 LQKENI. This CDR3 spans 15 amino acids.

This clonotype was picked up a small number of times. The V call is TRBV6-5, the J call TRBJ2-5; TRBD2 agrees at 8 bases. Unmatched junction bases numbered 17, after V lost 0 bases and J lost 5 bases. The CDR3 has 19 amino acids. The germline gives CDR1 MNHEY, CDR2 SVGAGI. As DNA, the CDR3 is TGTGCCAGCAGTTACTCCGCGGGAGGCGCAGGGTCTCTTTGGGAGACCCAGTACTTC. Translating gives CASSYSAGGAGSLWETQYF.

The V gene is TRBV19, the J gene TRBJ2-1; the D is unclear. Germline V gene lookup returns CDR1 LNHDA and CDR2 SQIVND (reference sequence). V lost 3 bases and J lost 9, with 9 bases in between. CDR3 length: 12 amino acids. The CDR3 region has the DNA TGTGCCAGTAGTATTACCCTGGGTGAGCAGTTCTTC. This codes for CASSITLGEQFF.

The table lists this clonotype with many counts. The chain uses TRBV20-1 and TRBJ1-5; 12 nucleotides line up with TRBD1. Germline-derived CDR1 and CDR2 are DFQATT and SNEGSKA (reference sequence). The V gene end was trimmed by 1 base and the J gene end by 8 bases; junction bases not matched to a gene: 3. The CDR3 spans 14 residues. The CDR3 reads CSARVGTGGEPQHF. CDR3 DNA: TGCAGTGCTAGAGTCGGGACAGGGGGCGAGCCCCAGCATTTT.

Ten or more counts support this clonotype. This rearrangement joins TRBV4-1 to TRBJ1-1, with TRBD1 matching 9 bases. Trimming cost V 1 base and J 5 bases; bases outside gene matches: 8. The CDR3 spans 16 residues. Germline CDR1 MGHRA, CDR2 YSYEKL. The CDR3 loop reads CASSQGQGVRFTEAFF. The CDR3 coding sequence is TGCGCCAGCAGCCAAGGACAGGGGGTAAGGTTTACTGAAGCTTTCTTT.

Only a few counts were recorded for this clonotype. This chain uses TRBV3-1 with TRBJ2-3, with 9 bases aligning to TRBD1. Unmatched junction bases numbered 10, after V lost 0 bases and J lost 3 bases. The CDR3 contains 18 residues. Germline V gene lookup returns CDR1 LGHDT and CDR2 YNNKEL (reference sequence). The CDR3 sequence is CASSQEGPGTGPTDTQYF. The CDR3 bases are TGTGCCAGCAGCCAAGAGGGTCCAGGGACAGGGCCTACAGATACGCAGTATTTT.

This sequence joins TRBV7-3 and TRBJ1-2; possibly TRBD1 for D (6 bases). Looked up from germline, CDR1 is SGHTA and CDR2 is FQGTGA. The V gene lost 5 bases and the J gene lost 3 bases, with 13 bases spanning the gap. The CDR3 is 14 residues long. The chain's CDR3 is CASSPVEGDYGYTF. The DNA of the CDR3 is TGTGCCAGCAGCCCCGTGGAGGGGGACTATGGCTACACCTTC.

The gene calls are TRBV12-3 or TRBV12-4 and TRBJ1-1; 7 bases match TRBD1. V shed 6 bases, J shed 1 base, and the junction held 5 bases outside the gene matches. The CDR3 covers 14 residues. Here the CDR3 reads CASRTGKGNTEAFF. In DNA form, the CDR3 reads TGTGCCAGCAGGACAGGGAAGGGGAACACTGAAGCTTTCTTT.

The gene calls are TRBV3-1 and TRBJ2-1, with D perhaps TRBD2 (5 bases). CDR1 and CDR2 from the germline V gene are LGHDT and YNNKEL (reference sequence). The CDR3 totals 16 residues. V lost 0 bases, J lost 2 bases, and 11 bases lay in between. This chain's CDR3 is CASSQDPGYPYNEQFF. The DNA for the CDR3 is TGTGCCAGCAGCCAAGATCCGGGGTACCCCTACAATGAGCAGTTCTTC.

The V gene is TRBV14, the J gene TRBJ2-7; D is undetermined. The V end lost 4 bases, the J end lost 4 bases, and 11 bases lay between the germline ends. Germline CDR1 SGHDN, CDR2 FVKESK. The CDR3 runs to 13 residues. CDR3: CASSPFVLYEQYF. The CDR3 DNA is TGTGCCAGCAGCCCGTTTGTCCTGTACGAGCAGTACTTC.